This note documents a single T cell receptor beta chain sequence. What it binds is not known. The data were obtained in a study of response to subunit inactivated influenza vaccine. The CDR3 is made up of 15 amino acids. The germline CDR1 and CDR2 sequences are LNHNV and YYDKDF (reference sequence). Trimming pared 1 base from V and 0 bases from J, leaving 9 bases between. Study-wide results and limits: Authors suggested each seasonal influenza vaccination recruits few new T cells.

TCRdb recomputed calls from the RT-PCR reads with MiXCR, one row per CDR3 protein. The table includes hundreds of thousands of distinct CDR3 sequences, around a sixth detected once. This sample comprised PBMCs from blood, obtained 11 to 12 days after vaccination. The chain links TRBV15 to TRBJ2-5; D is undetermined. The sequence was obtained from a man aged 45-65 years who received an inactivated influenza vaccine. The CDR3 protein is CATSRGSADQETQYF. As DNA, the CDR3 is TGTGCCACCAGCAGAGGTTCGGCAGACCAAGAGACCCAGTACTTC. Complete variable domain (other parts from reference TRBV15 and TRBJ2-5): DAMVIQNPRYQVTQFGKPVTLSCSQTLNHNVMYWYQQKSSQAPKLLFHYYDKDFNNEADTPDNFQSRRPNTSFCFLDIRSPGLGDTAMYLCATSRGSADQETQYFGPGTRLLVL.